The subject of this entry is one T cell receptor beta chain. Antigen specificity is unknown. This could be a read error, since a much larger clone is one nucleotide away. Naive CD8 T cells were sorted, and the gate applied was CD8+CD4-CCR7+CD45RA+. The source of the sample is a study of molecular identifiers for immune sequencing clone quantification. The CDR3 runs to 13 residues. V dropped 8 bases and J dropped 4 bases, with 15 bases sitting between them. Study-level results: Detection of one spiked Jurkat cell's TCR RNA reportedly worked in 900,000 to 1,000,000 naive cells. Highly expanded clone sizes could be underestimated through barcode sharing by identical TCR molecules.

Both previously described methods and listed TCR primers were employed to make bulk TCR libraries. A single record per CDR3 protein comes from TCRdb applying MiXCR to the PCR reads. The repertoire consists of roughly 97,000 distinct CDR3 sequences, with less than 25% occurring once and the leading ten covering 0.94%. Sample: naive CD8+ T cells from blood, with Jurkat cell RNA spiked in. Indicated subset: FACS-sorted CD8+CD4-CCR7+CD45RA+ naive T cells. This chain uses TRBV5-3 with TRBJ1-1, with unresolved D. TRBV5-3 is flagged as an ORF with uncertain function. The receptor was derived from a human donor in good health. Some libraries in this study had Jurkat cell RNA spiked in. The CDR3, as DNA: TGTGCCAGCGGCTTAGCAGCGAGCACTGAAGCTTTCTTT. Protein sequence: CASGLAASTEAFF.